This T cell receptor (beta chain) stems from a study of CD8+ T cells in alopecia areata (dated by TCRdb to the late 2010s). In terms of the full investigation: The treated patients, all with moderate-to-severe alopecia areata, were enrolled in an open-label pilot trial of oral tofacitinib given at 5 to 10 mg twice daily. High-throughput TCRbeta sequencing was used to examine T cell clonal expansion in alopecia areata in both the C3H/HeJ mouse model and human patients. Scalp tissue and sorted CD4+ and CD8+ peripheral blood T cells from patchy and totalis/universalis alopecia areata patients and from healthy controls were covered by human TCRbeta sequencing. Disease severity in treated patients was measured with the SALT score, which quantifies the percentage of affected scalp surface area. immunoSEQ multiplex PCR using 35 Vbeta forward primers and 13 Jbeta reverse primers was used to amplify TCRbeta CDR3 regions. Biopsies were taken from tofacitinib-treated patients at baseline and at 4 and 24 weeks of treatment, and a later scalp biopsy was taken in several of the tofacitinib-treated patients. The RNA source kit depended on sample type: the PAXgene miRNA kit for fixed scalp, the miRNeasy kit for PBMCs, and the RNeasy kit for mouse skin. Patients received tofacitinib for 6 to 18 months and were then followed off drug for 6 months to check for delayed response and recurrence. Scalp clonality was compared across normal scalp (n=4), patchy alopecia areata scalp (n=8), and alopecia totalis/universalis scalp (n=8). What the study reported, not specific to this receptor: Scalp TCR repertoire analysis is complicated because resident alphabeta T cells in normal human skin are also sequenced, whereas mouse skin is dominated by gammadelta T cells. Compared with mice, TCR sequences shared between patients were less clear, possibly partly because of HLA diversity across the patient population. Tofacitinib significantly lowered scalp clonality and the number of expanded CD8+ clones among the top 100 scalp clones. The treated cohort was small, with a single nonresponder, so links between baseline CD8+ expansion and response need larger studies. During tofacitinib treatment, many expanded lesional clones stuck around in both scalp and blood, and this persistence may partly explain why relapse happens after treatment is stopped. Lesional scalp, especially in alopecia totalis/universalis, showed higher clonality and more expanded CD8+ clones than normal scalp, suggesting antigenic drive.

Library method: the immunoSEQ multiplex PCR assay. For TCR sequencing, RNA was extracted from every sample and reverse transcribed into cDNA to serve as template. SuperScript III was used to make first-strand cDNA, primed with a 2:1 mix of oligo-dT and random hexamers. A synthetic immune receptor repertoire was used to assess amplification bias, and residual bias was removed computationally. From the authors' description of their analysis: Raw reads were preprocessed to remove errors, and CDR3 was defined by IMGT conventions from the conserved cysteine to phenylalanine. Clonality was computed by normalizing Shannon entropy by log2 of the number of productive unique TCRs and subtracting the result from 1. Scalp TCRbeta sequences were cross-referenced with sorted blood CD4 and CD8 repertoires so that the CD4 or CD8 identity of scalp clones could be inferred. TCRdb stores this immuneACCESS table with in-frame sequences only. Part of the clones is absent; in the studies checked, under half of the shortfall reflects unresolved V genes, and no reason is known for the rest. Clone size and V and J calls were adopted from that table, with D and trimming inferred from the DNA. Counted in this sample were approximately 120,000 clones; around 60% of them appeared once. Together, the top ten hold more than 5.5% of the sample.

For this clone: The target of this receptor is not known. It has no much larger one-base neighbor in the sample; base qualities were not kept.

The CDR3 numbers 13 residues from cysteine through phenylalanine. CDR3 DNA is the only sequence kept; it has 39 bases, read in frame from the first base. CDR1 MDHEN and CDR2 SYDVKM were looked up in the germline V gene. The germline V end is reduced by 10 bases and the J end by 2 bases; junction bases left unmatched: 7. The time point label, as the study defines it: about 4 weeks on oral tofacitinib. In the paper's terms, the treatment or condition label means: oral pan-JAK inhibitor, 5-10 mg twice daily. Peripheral blood and lesional scalp punch biopsies were obtained from patients with alopecia areata. PBMCs were isolated by density centrifugation and stained for CD3, CD4 and CD8, and CD4+ and CD8+ T cells were sorted on a FACSAria.

Sequenced here: CD4+ T cells sorted from blood, sampled at week 4, from a patient treated with tofacitinib. This TCR derives from a human donor with alopecia areata. The sequence joins TRBV28 to TRBJ2-7, with TRBD2 matching 8 junction bases. The CDR3: CAIEGTSAYEQYF. The nucleotides are TGTGCCATCGAGGGGACTAGTGCCTACGAGCAGTACTTC.